The entry below gives a single T cell receptor (beta chain) sequence along with its context. Its specificity is unknown. This sample is drawn from a study of chemoradiotherapy in HPV16-positive cancers. General study findings and limits: Better recurrence-free survival went with HPV-responsive T-cell expansion in HPV16-positive patients.

Profiling relied on immunoSEQ multiplex PCR, and the TCRdb table lists in-frame clones only, not all of them. The sample includes fewer than 10,000 clones, roughly 70% of them seen just once. Germline values: CDR1 SGHVS, CDR2 FQNEAQ. V lost 3 bases, J lost 5 bases, and 8 bases stayed unmatched. The CDR3 is 16 residues long. Samples were taken several times over chemoradiotherapy. The TCR was taken from a human donor with HPV-associated anogenital cancer. The V call is TRBV7-8, the J call TRBJ2-2; TRBD1 matches at 8 bases. Sequenced here: tumor tissue, sampled from a patient who underwent chemoradiotherapy. CDR3 amino acids: CASSLDRARGTGELFF. The CDR3 coding sequence is TGTGCCAGCAGCTTGGACAGGGCGAGGGGAACCGGGGAGCTGTTTTTT.